Listed below are T cell receptor beta chains from one sample, sequenced in a study of OX40 agonist ivuxolimab in advanced cancers. Method: immunoSEQ multiplex PCR; TCRdb's copy keeps in-frame clones and lacks some. The repertoire consists of 60,000 to 65,000 clones, with around four fifths occurring once and the leading ten covering approximately 2%. Sequences were derived from CD4+ or CD8+ T cells sorted from blood, sampled in a trial of the OX40 agonist ivuxolimab. The receptors were sampled from an adult with an advanced solid tumor such as melanoma, head and neck, liver or kidney cancer. The CDR3 runs from the conserved cysteine through the conserved F or W. The order of the fields is D gene, V gene, J gene, CDR3 DNA, CDR3 protein. D genes are given only for firm matches.

NA	TRBV5-4	TRBJ2-5	TGTGCCAGCAGCTCAACAGGGTACCAAGAGACCCAGTACTTC	CASSSTGYQETQYF
NA	TRBV2	TRBJ1-5	TGTGCCAGCACAGGGGACAATCAGCCCCAGCATTTT	CASTGDNQPQHF
NA	TRBV30	TRBJ2-2	TGTGCCTGGAGTGTAAGGAGCGTGAACACCGGGGAGCTGTTTTTT	CAWSVRSVNTGELFF
NA	TRBV28	TRBJ1-4	TGTGCCAGCAGTTCCATTAATGAAAAACTGTTTTTT	CASSSINEKLFF
NA	TRBV5-1	TRBJ1-2	TGCGCCAGCAGCGACGACGGATTTGGGTATGGCTACACCTTC	CASSDDGFGYGYTF
NA	TRBV19	TRBJ2-2	TGTGCCAGTAGTATAGATCAAGGGGCTCTTCCCGGGGAGCTGTTTTTT	CASSIDQGALPGELFF
TRBD2	TRBV5-1	TRBJ2-3	TGCGCCAGCAGCCCGGGACTAGCGGGAAACACAGATACGCAGTATTTT	CASSPGLAGNTDTQYF
TRBD1	TRBV2	TRBJ2-7	TGTGCCAGCGGGATTTACAGGGGGCGCTCACGGGCCTACGAGCAGTACTTC	CASGIYRGRSRAYEQYF
NA	TRBV20-1	TRBJ1-5	TGCAGTGCCAGACGAGGTCAGCCCCAGCATTTT	CSARRGQPQHF
NA	TRBV30	TRBJ1-2	TGTGCCTGGACCACGAGACAGAATTCTAACTATGGCTACACCTTC	CAWTTRQNSNYGYTF
TRBD2	TRBV19	TRBJ2-1	TGTGCCAGTAATTGGCGCGCTGGCGGGAGTGTTAGTCAGGAGCAGTTCTTC	CASNWRAGGSVSQEQFF
TRBD2	TRBV7-9	TRBJ2-7	TGTGCCAGCATGTCTGAGGGCATAGCGGGAGAGCAGTACTTC	CASMSEGIAGEQYF